The clone carrying this T cell receptor beta chain was recorded many times. Its antigen remains unidentified. Template switching, a step in the protocol, added a universal primer site, and cDNA carried unique molecular identifiers. TCRdb itself ran the 5' RACE reads through MiXCR, one entry per CDR3 protein. The sample records 400,000 or so distinct CDR3 sequences, about 10% being singletons. This sample is drawn from a study of identical twins. Study-wide points: The more abundant beta clonotypes in cord blood had fewer insertions, and memory repertoires did not show this. Rather than following the same donors, the conclusions depended on cross-sectional statistical analysis.

This CDR3 region has 16 residues. Looked up from germline, CDR1 is SGHVS and CDR2 is FQNEAQ. V was cut by 6 bases and J by 0 bases, with 15 bases left in between. Sample: naive T cells sorted from blood. This receptor was taken from a woman between 45 and 65 years old in good health. V usage is TRBV7-8 and J usage is TRBJ2-1; weak D call: TRBD1 (6 bases). The CDR3 reads CASSPGHRSSYNEQFF. DNA for the CDR3: TGTGCCAGCAGTCCGGGACACAGGAGCTCCTACAATGAGCAGTTCTTC.